These 23 T cell receptor beta chains share one sample of origin, sequenced in a study of blood T cell repertoires in COVID-19. Assay used: immunoSEQ multiplex PCR; TCRdb lists only in-frame clones, some missing. The table records more than 300,000 clones, 65% to 85% of them present only once. Sample: peripheral blood. These receptors originate from a woman aged 45-65 years with acute or convalescent COVID-19.

This rearrangement joins TRBV27 to TRBJ2-3; 8 nucleotides match TRBD2. V lost 2 bases, J lost 1 base, and 8 bases stayed unmatched. Germline CDR1 is MNHEY and CDR2 is SMNVEV (reference sequence). This CDR3 region has 17 residues. The CDR3 DNA reads as TGTGCCAGCAGTTTAATCCCCAGCGGGGGAGGCACAGATACGCAGTATTTT. Its protein product is CASSLIPSGGGTDTQYF.

The V gene is TRBV5-1, the J gene TRBJ2-7, with 13 positions matching TRBD2. CDR3 length: 17 residues. V dropped 4 bases and J dropped 0; count of bases not matched to a gene: 7. Germline CDR1 SGHRS, CDR2 YFSETQ. In DNA, the CDR3 is TGCGCCAGCAGCCCCGGGACTAGCGGGAAAATCTCCTACGAGCAGTACTTC. Protein: CASSPGTSGKISYEQYF.

The table lists this clone with many counts. The rearrangement uses TRBV10-3 and TRBJ2-3; a weak D match, TRBD2 (5 bases). Germline assignment: CDR1 ENHRY and CDR2 SYGVKD. V gave up 7 bases and J gave up 7 bases, with 9 bases separating them. The CDR3 covers 11 residues. CDR3: CAINNGNTQYF. The CDR3 region has the DNA TGTGCCATCAACAACGGGAATACGCAGTATTTT.

The chain is built from TRBV29-1 and TRBJ1-2; a weak D match, TRBD1 (6 bases). The V end was cut by 5 bases, the J end by 7 bases, with 14 bases between. The CDR3 has 12 amino acids. The germline V gene encodes CDR1 SQVTM and CDR2 ANQGSEA. The CDR3 DNA sequence: TGCAGCGTTCACGGGGGGCTCGTTGGCTACACCTTC. Protein sequence: CSVHGGLVGYTF.

This chain uses TRBV19 with TRBJ2-3; 7 positions agree with TRBD2. The CDR3 runs to 15 residues. The germline CDR1 and CDR2 sequences are LNHDA and SQIVND (reference sequence). V dropped 7 bases and J dropped 2; count of bases not matched to a gene: 9. CDR3 protein: CASIGRGDVTDTQYF. DNA of the CDR3: TGTGCCAGTATAGGCCGGGGGGACGTCACAGATACGCAGTATTTT.

The V gene is TRBV27, the J gene TRBJ2-5; possible D gene TRBD2, 6 bases. Germline-derived CDR1 and CDR2 are MNHEY and SMNVEV (reference sequence). Trimming removed 0 bases at V and 7 bases at J, with 15 bases between. The CDR3 is 15 residues long. The CDR3 nucleotides are TGTGCCAGCAGTTTATCTATCGGGGGATTGGGGACCCAGTACTTC. The encoded protein is CASSLSIGGLGTQYF.

The chain combines TRBV19 with TRBJ2-4, with 11 bases matching TRBD2. This CDR3 comprises 16 residues. The germline CDR1 and CDR2 sequences are LNHDA and SQIVND (reference sequence). J gave up 3 bases and V 5 bases, and 6 bases lay outside the gene matches. The CDR3 region is CASSPGLAAIKNIQYF. The CDR3 DNA follows: TGTGCCAGTAGTCCGGGACTAGCGGCGATCAAAAACATTCAGTACTTC.

The gene calls are TRBV24-1 and TRBJ2-3, with 9 positions matching TRBD2. Germline values: CDR1 KGHDR, CDR2 SFDVKD. V shed 9 bases, J shed 1 base, and the junction held 1 base outside the gene matches. The CDR3 loop spans 13 amino acids. CDR3 in DNA: TGTGCCACCGCGGGGGGGGGCACAGATACGCAGTATTTT. Its translation is CATAGGGTDTQYF.

The gene calls are TRBV5-4 and TRBJ2-7; 7 nucleotides match TRBD2. CDR1 SGHNT and CDR2 YYREEE come from the germline V gene (reference sequence). The CDR3 is made up of 16 amino acids. Trimming removed 4 bases from V and 2 bases from J; junction bases left unmatched: 12. The CDR3 DNA reads TGTGCCAGCAGCCCCCCTAGCGGAGTAGGGCCCTACGAGCAGTACTTC. This sequence encodes CASSPPSGVGPYEQYF.

This clone occurred once. The V call is TRBV12-5, the J call TRBJ1-4, with 7 bases identical to TRBD1. The CDR3 has 14 residues. Trimming took 6 bases from V and 6 from J; bases not matched to a gene: 7. Per germline, CDR1 LGHNT and CDR2 FRNRAP. The CDR3 protein is CASGRQGGDEKLFF. The CDR3 DNA sequence: TGTGCTAGTGGGAGACAGGGCGGAGATGAAAAACTGTTTTTT.

This clone came up once. The chain joins TRBV6-5 to TRBJ2-1, with unresolved D. The CDR3 is made up of 14 amino acids. Germline CDR1 and CDR2: MNHEY and SVGAGI. Between the trimmed V and J ends, which lost 7 bases and 6 bases, there was a span of 16 bases. The CDR3 sequence is CASTSSGRGNEQFF. The CDR3 DNA follows: TGTGCCAGCACCTCAAGTGGCCGTGGCAATGAGCAGTTCTTC.

The J gene is TRBJ2-1, the V gene TRBV11-3; 10 nucleotides align to TRBD2. The V gene end was trimmed by 5 bases and the J gene end by 4 bases; junction bases not matched to a gene: 8. The CDR3 extends over 16 amino acids. CDR1 is SGHNT and CDR2 is YENEEA in the germline V gene. As DNA, the CDR3 is TGTGCCAGCAGCATGGGGGGAGCGGGAGGGTACAATGAGCAGTTCTTC. Protein: CASSMGGAGGYNEQFF.

This clone was counted only a few times. The J gene is TRBJ1-4, the V gene TRBV7-6; 7 bases line up with TRBD1. V was clipped by 5 bases and J by 7 bases; unmatched bases: 7. Germline CDR1 SGHVS, CDR2 FNYEAQ. This CDR3 spans 14 amino acids. CDR3 in amino acids: CASSHSPGGEKLFF. The CDR3 DNA sequence: TGTGCCAGCAGCCACTCGCCAGGGGGTGAAAAACTGTTTTTT.

The gene calls are TRBV19 and TRBJ1-4, with 7 bases aligning to TRBD1. The CDR3 sequence is 17 residues long. Germline V gene lookup returns CDR1 LNHDA and CDR2 SQIVND (reference sequence). V was clipped by 4 bases and J by 4 bases; unmatched bases: 12. The CDR3 sequence is CASSKGRQGRGNEKLFF. The CDR3 DNA is TGTGCCAGTAGTAAGGGACGACAGGGACGGGGTAATGAAAAACTGTTTTTT.

This rearrangement joins TRBV4-1 to TRBJ2-4; tentatively, D is TRBD1 (6 bases). Germline CDR1 is MGHRA and CDR2 is YSYEKL. CDR3 size: 18 residues. Trimming took 1 base from V and 0 from J, leaving 16 bases between them. The CDR3 is CASSQGIQGSRAKNIQYF. CDR3 DNA sequence: TGCGCCAGCAGCCAAGGGATTCAGGGGTCTAGAGCCAAAAACATTCAGTACTTC.

The chain links TRBV5-1 to TRBJ2-1; 12 bases map to TRBD2. V lost 3 bases, J lost 5 bases, and 12 bases stayed unmatched. This CDR3 spans 18 amino acids. The germline V gene has CDR1 SGHRS and CDR2 YFSETQ. In DNA, the CDR3 is TGCGCCAGCAGCTCCCGACTAGCGGGGGTCCGACACCACAATGAGCAGTTCTTC. Translating it yields CASSSRLAGVRHHNEQFF.

The rearrangement links TRBV6-5 to TRBJ2-2; TRBD1 is a possible D gene (5 bases). The germline V and J ends were trimmed by 6 bases and 6 bases, with 5 bases remaining between them. From germline, CDR1 is MNHEY and CDR2 SVGAGI. The CDR3 runs 11 residues. In DNA, the CDR3 is TGTGCCAGCAGAGGGGCCGGGGAGCTGTTTTTT. It translates to CASRGAGELFF.

This clone was recorded many times. This sample includes further DNA sequences coding for the same CDR3. The rearrangement links TRBV5-4 to TRBJ1-1, with D tentatively TRBD1 (6 bases). Germline V gene lookup returns CDR1 SGHNT and CDR2 YYREEE (reference sequence). The CDR3 is made up of 13 amino acids. V gave up 3 bases and J gave up 2 bases, with 8 bases separating them. CDR3: CASSSQGNTEAFF. As DNA, the CDR3 is TGTGCCAGCAGCTCACAGGGAAACACTGAAGCTTTCTTT. Full variable domain (outside the CDR3, taken from reference TRBV5-4 and TRBJ1-1): ETGVTQSPTHLIKTRGQQVTLRCSSQSGHNTVSWYQQALGQGPQFIFQYYREEENGRGNFPPRFSGLQFPNYSSELNVNALELDDSALYLCASSSQGNTEAFFGQGTRLTVV.

As regards this clone: Mismatch with germline at one junction end may stem from a read error. V usage is TRBV12-3 or TRBV12-4 and J usage is TRBJ1-2, with no clear D. The CDR3 spans 12 residues. The CDR3 bases are TGTGTCAGCAGTTTGGGAGGGTATGGCTACACCTTC. It yields the protein CVSSLGGYGYTF.

This chain connects TRBV7-2 to TRBJ2-7; 8 nucleotides agree with TRBD1. The J segment lost 4 bases and the V segment lost 2 bases, leaving 4 bases of the junction unmatched. Looked up from germline, CDR1 is SGHTA and CDR2 is FQGNSA. The CDR3 length is 14 residues. CDR3 sequence reads: CASSLMQGAYEQYF. CDR3 coding DNA: TGTGCCAGCAGCTTAATGCAGGGGGCGTACGAGCAGTACTTC.

This chain connects TRBV6-5 to TRBJ1-2; 9 bases fit TRBD1. Germline V gene sequence: CDR1 MNHEY, CDR2 SVGAGI. The length of the CDR3 is 15 residues. J lost 4 bases, V lost 6 bases, and 9 bases had no gene match. In DNA form, the CDR3 reads TGTGCCAGCAGCCCCGGACAGGGGCTGGGCTATGGCTACACCTTC. Protein: CASSPGQGLGYGYTF.

This clone has just a few counts. The chain uses TRBV29-1 and TRBJ2-5; 12 nucleotides align to TRBD2. The CDR3 has 15 residues. CDR1 is SQVTM and CDR2 is ANQGSEA in the germline V gene. V was pared by 3 bases and J by 5 bases, with 7 bases of the junction left unmatched. CDR3: CSVEASGGARETQYF. The CDR3 bases are TGCAGCGTTGAGGCTAGCGGGGGGGCGAGGGAGACCCAGTACTTC. The whole variable domain, filled in from reference TRBV29-1 and TRBJ2-5, reads SAVISQKPSRDICQRGTSLTIQCQVDSQVTMMFWYRQQPGQSLTLIATANQGSEATYESGFVIDKFPISRPNLTFSTLTVSNMSPEDSSIYLCSVEASGGARETQYFGPGTRLLVL.

V usage is TRBV5-1 and J usage is TRBJ1-2, with a tentative D call TRBD1 (6 bases). The V end lost 4 bases, the J end lost 3 bases, and 13 bases lay between the germline ends. CDR3 length equals 14 residues. The germline gives CDR1 SGHRS, CDR2 YFSETQ. CDR3 coding DNA: TGCGCCAGCAGCCCGGAACAGGGCTACTATGGCTACACCTTC. It codes for CASSPEQGYYGYTF.